This T cell receptor beta chain is from a study of regulatory T cells in long-lasting Graves disease. To note about this clonotype: Antigen specificity is unknown.

Study results and limitations: Gene preferences differed: TRBV28, TRBJ1-2, TRBJ2-5 in persistent cases.

Time point defined: persistent/refractory GD, antithyroid drugs over 5 years with positive TRAb. PBMCs were the source of the RNA used for TCR sequencing. The patients were drawn from one endocrinology department in Xi'an, China. Germline loops: CDR1 SQVTM, CDR2 ANQGSEA. This CDR3 is 15 amino acids long. V lost 5 bases to trimming and J lost 1 base, with 17 bases between them. Construction of TCR beta libraries relied on iRepertoire HTBI primers and on Arm-PCR targeting CDR3 regions. TCRdb reprocessed the multiplex PCR reads via MiXCR and lists one record per CDR3 protein. The sample lists roughly 700,000 distinct CDR3 sequences, 25% to 35% occurring once.

This clonotype was obtained from a female donor with Graves disease. Sequencing used peripheral blood mononuclear cells (PBMCs), obtained when the disease was refractory, from a patient treated with antithyroid drugs. The chain is built from TRBV29-1 and TRBJ1-1, with D maybe TRBD1 (5 bases). CDR3 loop: CSVTKVGLKNTEAFF. The CDR3 DNA reads TGCAGCGTTACTAAAGTGGGACTTAAGAACACTGAAGCTTTCTTT.